This TCR beta chain was identified in a study of tumor-infiltrating lymphocytes in primary liver carcinoma. The investigators made TCR beta cDNA from approximately 0.5 ug total RNA, using a constant-region primer. Libraries of TCR beta came from three nested multiplex PCR rounds with slightly modified ARM-PCR. Each CDR3 protein is one row after TCRdb ran MiXCR on the multiplex PCR reads. The sample includes some 130,000 distinct CDR3 sequences, around 65% seen only once; the top ten take 8% to 9%. In regard to this clonotype: The CDR3 end shows no conserved phenylalanine or tryptophan, and so a read error is likely.

DNA and RNA were both co-extracted from 20-30 mg of bulk tissue that had not been sorted. The source is a woman aged 60-75 years with primary liver carcinoma and hepatitis B virus infection. Input material: tumor-adjacent normal liver tissue.

CDR3: CSVATGGSSSGYTL. CDR3 in DNA: TGCAGCGTCGCGACAGGGGGCTCATCCTCTGGCTACACCCTC. This chain joins TRBV29-1 and TRBJ1-2, with TRBD1 matching 10 bases. The germline V gene encodes CDR1 SQVTM and CDR2 ANQGSEA. With 6 bases clipped from V and 7 bases from J, the junction kept 11 bases outside the gene matches. This CDR3 has 14 residues.